One T cell receptor beta chain is described in this entry. The data belong to a study of control samples from healthy donors and cancer patients. Sequencing was performed with immunoSEQ multiplex PCR; in TCRdb, only in-frame clones are kept and a portion is missing. Here the sample spans around 200,000 clones, roughly 94% being singletons. The receptor's source is a man in his fifties in good health. Sequenced sample: blood.

CDR3 DNA sequence: TGTGCCAGCAGCTTAGATCGGGGAGGGGGCACTGAAGCTTTCTTT. Residues: CASSLDRGGGTEAFF. The gene calls are TRBV7-6 and TRBJ1-1; a weak D match, TRBD1 (6 bases). Deletions cut 1 base from V and 4 bases from J, with 13 bases between. This CDR3 has 15 amino acids. Germline CDR1 and CDR2: SGHVS and FNYEAQ.